This TCR beta chain was found in a study of blood T cell repertoires in COVID-19. Study as a whole: Donors in the United States, Italy and Spain gave samples during acute or convalescent COVID-19. The cDNA or gDNA used as material had been derived from T cells, B-cell-depleted T cells, or PBMCs.

TCRdb's copy holds only in-frame clones and misses some; the assay was immunoSEQ multiplex PCR. The table shows some 88,000 clones, with about 85% occurring only once. CDR1 is SGHDN, CDR2 FVKESK, per germline. The ends were cut back, 0 bases at V and 5 bases at J, with 13 bases in the middle. The CDR3 loop spans 15 amino acids. The genes are TRBV14 and TRBJ2-5, with a possible D match to TRBD2 (5 bases). The source material was peripheral blood. The sequence was collected from a woman between 65 and 79 years old with acute or convalescent COVID-19. CDR3 region: CASSQDRRLAETQYF. DNA of the CDR3: TGTGCCAGCAGCCAAGATCGGCGGCTAGCCGAGACCCAGTACTTC.